This T cell receptor (beta chain) originates from a study of identical twins. Study conclusions and caveats: With beta out-of-frame sequences, excess sharing by twins was weaker. Modeled out-of-frame TCR alpha sharing in monozygotic twins fell below observed levels.

Germline CDR1 reads SNHLY; CDR2 reads FYNNEI. V was clipped by 4 bases and J by 3 bases; unmatched bases: 5. This CDR3 region has 14 residues. TCRdb reprocessed the 5' RACE reads via MiXCR and lists one record per CDR3 protein. The data show about 690,000 distinct CDR3 sequences, around 6% seen once. The donors were all healthy and Caucasian. Worth noting for this clonotype: Its antigen is currently unknown.

V is TRBV2 and J is TRBJ1-1, with 7 nucleotides matching TRBD1. The sample consisted of naive T cells sorted from blood. The sequence came from a man aged 18 to 35 in good health. The CDR3 protein is CASSGLQGYTEAFF. The CDR3, as DNA: TGTGCCAGCAGTGGACTACAGGGGTACACTGAAGCTTTCTTT.